These 27 T cell receptor beta chains came from one sample sequenced in a study of cytomegalovirus exposure and HLA in healthy donors. It was with 60 Vbeta and 13 Jbeta primers that the PCR ran. Assay used: immunoSEQ multiplex PCR; TCRdb lists only in-frame clones, some missing. The repertoire has some 110,000 clones, just under 70% of them found once; the top ten carry approximately 9.4%. Sample: PBMCs. Source of these receptors: a man aged 25-45 years in good health and CMV-seropositive.

J is TRBJ1-5 and V is TRBV7-2; D call uncertain. CDR3 length: 12 residues. V lost 5 bases and J 4 bases, leaving 6 bases between the germline ends. Germline loops: CDR1 SGHTA, CDR2 FQGNSA. The CDR3 DNA is TGTGCCAGCAGCGACTTTAATCAGCCCCAGCATTTT. It encodes CASSDFNQPQHF.

This chain joins TRBV27 and TRBJ2-2, with TRBD2 as a possible D gene (6 bases). V shed 8 bases and J shed 3 bases, with 16 bases lying between them. CDR3 length: 15 residues. CDR1 is MNHEY, CDR2 SMNVEV, per germline (reference sequence). The CDR3 here is CASPFRDSDTGELFF. The CDR3 DNA sequence: TGTGCCAGCCCATTCCGGGACTCGGACACCGGGGAGCTGTTTTTT.

This clone showed up just a few times. V is TRBV10-3 and J is TRBJ2-1; the D gene is possibly TRBD1 (7 bases). Trimming removed 7 bases from V and 0 bases from J, with 16 bases in between. This CDR3 has 16 residues. Germline-derived CDR1 and CDR2 are ENHRY and SYGVKD. CDR3 coding DNA: TGTGCCATCACCGACGCCCAGGGGGGCTCCTACAATGAGCAGTTCTTC. It yields the protein CAITDAQGGSYNEQFF.

This clone was seen more than once but under ten times. This rearrangement joins TRBV5-4 to TRBJ2-5, with 12 bases lining up with TRBD2. The junction had 6 bases not matched to a gene; V was cut back by 1 base and J by 2 bases. CDR3 length: 17 amino acids. The germline V gene has CDR1 SGHNT and CDR2 YYREEE (reference sequence). The CDR3 region has the DNA TGTGCCAGCAGCTTGATCGGCGGACTAGCGGGACAAGAGACCCAGTACTTC. Protein product: CASSLIGGLAGQETQYF.

The chain carries TRBV29-1 and TRBJ1-5; possibly TRBD1 for D (6 bases). This CDR3 is 15 amino acids long. Germline V gene data show CDR1 as SQVTM and CDR2 as ANQGSEA. Between the trimmed V and J ends, which lost 5 bases and 0 bases, there was a span of 14 bases. In nucleotides, the CDR3 is TGCAGCGTTCTGGCCGGGACACCTAGCAATCAGCCCCAGCATTTT. Translated, it gives CSVLAGTPSNQPQHF.

V gene TRBV13 combines with J gene TRBJ2-1; 13 bases line up with TRBD2. CDR3 length equals 16 residues. Looked up from germline, CDR1 is PRHDT and CDR2 is FYEKMQ (reference sequence). Trimming removed 6 bases from V and 6 bases from J; junction bases left unmatched: 8. The DNA for the CDR3 is TGTGCCAGCAGTCGAGGACTAGCGGGAGCACGCAATGAGCAGTTCTTC. Amino acids: CASSRGLAGARNEQFF.

This clone was counted between two and nine times. The CDR3 here is CASSLFSLTAQETQYF. In DNA form, the CDR3 reads TGTGCCAGCAGTTTGTTCTCGTTGACAGCCCAAGAGACCCAGTACTTC. This chain joins TRBV27 and TRBJ2-5, with D possibly matching TRBD1 (5 bases). Germline V CDR1 and CDR2: MNHEY, SMNVEV (reference sequence). Deletions cut 3 bases from V and 1 base from J, with 15 bases between. The CDR3 totals 16 residues.

The rearrangement joins TRBV10-3 to TRBJ1-1, with D uncertain. V lost 6 bases and J 1 base, leaving 6 bases between the germline ends. Germline assignment: CDR1 ENHRY and CDR2 SYGVKD. The CDR3 is 12 residues long. As DNA, the CDR3 is TGTGCCATCAGGGCAGAGAACACTGAAGCTTTCTTT. Protein sequence: CAIRAENTEAFF.

The chain couples TRBV28 to TRBJ2-1, with TRBD2 identical over 8 bases. V trimming: 5 bases; J trimming: 13 bases; junction bases outside the gene matches: 16. CDR1 is MDHEN, CDR2 SYDVKM, per germline. The CDR3 covers 15 residues. CDR3 protein: CASSTPGLVPHRQFF. The CDR3 bases are TGTGCCAGCAGTACCCCGGGACTAGTTCCCCACCGCCAGTTCTTC.

This clone appeared a single time. The CDR3, as DNA: TGTGCCACATTTCGACAGGGGTACTCCTACGAGCAGTACGTC. It translates to CATFRQGYSYEQYV. The gene calls are TRBV27 and TRBJ2-7, with 8 bases identical to TRBD1. Trimming removed 10 bases from V and 0 bases from J; junction bases left unmatched: 8. This CDR3 spans 14 amino acids. Germline values: CDR1 MNHEY, CDR2 SMNVEV (reference sequence).

V is TRBV19 and J is TRBJ1-5, with 7 bases matching TRBD1. The germline CDR1 and CDR2 sequences are LNHDA and SQIVND (reference sequence). With V trimmed by 7 bases and J by 4 bases, 7 bases remained unmatched. The CDR3 is 14 residues long. The CDR3 nucleotides read TGTGCCAGTACCGTGGACAGGCGTAATCAGCCCCAGCATTTT. Amino acid sequence: CASTVDRRNQPQHF.

The V gene is TRBV5-8, the J gene TRBJ1-4, with a tentative D call TRBD1 (5 bases). V lost 1 base, J lost 11 bases, and 9 bases lay in between. This CDR3 comprises 12 residues. Germline V gene sequence: CDR1 SGHTS, CDR2 YDEGEE. For the CDR3, the DNA is TGTGCCAGCAGCTTGCCGGGGGTCAAACTGTTTTTT. This encodes CASSLPGVKLFF.

The table lists this clone with a few counts. V gene TRBV7-2 combines with J gene TRBJ2-5; the match to TRBD2 covers 8 bases. The CDR3 totals 14 residues. V shed 3 bases and J 5 bases; nucleotides not matched to a gene: 5. CDR1 and CDR2 from the germline V gene are SGHTA and FQGNSA. The CDR3 sequence is CASSLGLGFETQYF. The CDR3 region has the DNA TGTGCCAGCAGCTTGGGACTAGGGTTCGAGACCCAGTACTTC.

In this sample, this clone turned up once. Different DNA sequences within this sample yield the same CDR3. V is TRBV29-1 and J is TRBJ2-2, with 7 positions matching TRBD2. J gave up 4 bases and V 7 bases, and 6 bases lay outside the gene matches. Germline V gene data show CDR1 as SQVTM and CDR2 as ANQGSEA. There are 13 residues in the CDR3. CDR3 bases: TGCAGCGGGGGGACTACCTCCACCGGGGAGCTGTTTTTT. This codes for CSGGTTSTGELFF.

The CDR3 protein is CASSLGTVGVEETQYF. The CDR3, as DNA: TGTGCCAGCAGTCTCGGTACAGTGGGCGTGGAAGAGACCCAGTACTTC. This chain connects TRBV9 to TRBJ2-5; no definite D call. CDR3 length: 16 amino acids. Trimming shortened V by 5 bases and J by 3 bases, and 20 bases separated the two germline ends. Germline CDR1 reads SGDLS; CDR2 reads YYNGEE.

The sample holds a few counts of this clone. J is TRBJ2-1 and V is TRBV19; TRBD1 aligns across 8 bases. The germline gives CDR1 LNHDA, CDR2 SQIVND (reference sequence). With V trimmed by 7 bases and J by 7 bases, 9 bases remained unmatched. The CDR3 contains 14 residues. CDR3 DNA sequence: TGTGCCAGTAAGAGGACAGGGAGCCTGAATGAGCAGTTCTTC. This codes for CASKRTGSLNEQFF.

The chain has TRBV2 and TRBJ2-1; 9 bases match TRBD2. The CDR3 contains 13 residues. The trim removed 6 bases at V and 6 bases at J, leaving 3 bases unmatched. CDR1 SNHLY and CDR2 FYNNEI come from the germline V gene. The CDR3 spells CASRGGRANEQFF. CDR3 sequence (DNA): TGTGCCAGCAGGGGCGGGAGGGCCAATGAGCAGTTCTTC.

The rearrangement joins TRBV5-1 to TRBJ2-1, with a possible D match to TRBD2 (6 bases). This CDR3 comprises 17 residues. Germline V gives CDR1 SGHRS, CDR2 YFSETQ. V was trimmed by 3 bases and J by 2 bases, leaving 18 bases between them. Here the CDR3 reads CASSSDLLAGTYNEQFF. The CDR3, as DNA: TGCGCCAGCAGCTCCGATCTTCTGGCGGGGACCTACAATGAGCAGTTCTTC. The variable domain in full, completed from reference TRBV5-1 and TRBJ2-1, reads KAGVTQTPRYLIKTRGQQVTLSCSPISGHRSVSWYQQTPGQGLQFLFEYFSETQRNKGNFPGRFSGRQFSNSRSEMNVSTLELGDSALYLCASSSDLLAGTYNEQFFGPGTRLTVL.

This chain uses TRBV10-3 with TRBJ2-3, with TRBD2 matching over 9 bases. In germline, CDR1 is ENHRY, CDR2 SYGVKD. V shed 4 bases, J shed 1 base, and the junction held 9 bases outside the gene matches. This CDR3 has 17 amino acids. Written as DNA, the CDR3 is TGTGCCATCAGTGGAGCGGGGGGAGGAGCTGGCACAGATACGCAGTATTTT. Translation gives CAISGAGGGAGTDTQYF.

This sequence joins TRBV6-1 and TRBJ2-7; TRBD1 matches 9 bases. Germline CDR1 reads MNHNS; CDR2 reads SASEGT. V gave up 4 bases and J gave up 3 bases; unmatched junction bases: 4. The CDR3 consists of 14 residues. CDR3 loop: CASSGDRVDYEQYF. Here the CDR3 DNA reads TGTGCCAGCAGTGGGGACAGGGTAGACTACGAGCAGTACTTC.

The chain links TRBV7-3 to TRBJ1-1; D may be TRBD1 (5 bases). The CDR3 loop spans 15 amino acids. From germline, CDR1 is SGHTA and CDR2 FQGTGA. The V end was cut by 2 bases, the J end by 1 base, with 11 bases between. In DNA form, the CDR3 reads TGTGCCAGCAGCTTACAGGGTATGGGGAACACTGAAGCTTTCTTT. Translation: CASSLQGMGNTEAFF.

This chain uses TRBV28 with TRBJ2-7, with D tentatively TRBD1 (5 bases). With 5 bases removed from V and 0 bases from J, the gap between germline ends came to 17 bases. Germline V CDR1 and CDR2: MDHEN, SYDVKM. The CDR3 loop spans 16 amino acids. CDR3 amino acids: CASSINTGYRSYEQYF. The CDR3 DNA sequence: TGTGCCAGCAGTATTAATACAGGTTATCGCTCCTACGAGCAGTACTTC. The full variable domain, its missing parts supplied by reference TRBV28 and TRBJ2-7, is DVKVTQSSRYLVKRTGEKVFLECVQDMDHENMFWYRQDPGLGLRLIYFSYDVKMKEKGDIPEGYSVSREKKERFSLILESASTNQTSMYLCASSINTGYRSYEQYFGPGTRLTVT.

V usage is TRBV6-5 and J usage is TRBJ1-2; TRBD1 matches at 8 bases. Germline trimming cut 5 bases from V and 7 bases from J; bases unmatched to any gene: 12. CDR1 and CDR2 from the germline V gene are MNHEY and SVGAGI. CDR3 length equals 15 residues. The CDR3 DNA sequence: TGTGCCAGCAGTGTTGGACAGGGAGGGATGGGTGGCTACACCTTC. This codes for CASSVGQGGMGGYTF.

The gene calls are TRBV11-2 and TRBJ2-5, with 7 bases lining up with TRBD2. The V segment lost 1 base and the J segment 1 base; nucleotides outside the gene matches: 9. The germline V gene has CDR1 SGHAT and CDR2 FQNNGV. The CDR3 is 17 residues long. CDR3 coding DNA: TGTGCCAGCAGCTTAGGGAGTAGAGGCGGGGGCCAAGAGACCCAGTACTTC. Amino acid sequence: CASSLGSRGGGQETQYF.

The chain links TRBV13 to TRBJ1-2; D not certain. CDR1 is PRHDT, CDR2 FYEKMQ, per germline (reference sequence). Trimming left V 5 bases short and J 1 base short, with 14 bases between. This CDR3 spans 15 amino acids. DNA for the CDR3: TGTGCCAGCAGCCCAGGCCCCGGTGGTAACTATGGCTACACCTTC. Protein sequence: CASSPGPGGNYGYTF.

The chain couples TRBV28 to TRBJ2-7; 7 positions agree with TRBD1. The CDR3 length is 14 residues. The V gene's germline CDR1 is MDHEN and CDR2 SYDVKM. After removal of 5 bases from V and 3 bases from J, the junction contained 7 bases not matched to a gene. DNA for the CDR3: TGTGCCAGCAGTCCCCGGACAGGCTACTACGAGCAGTACTTC. Residues: CASSPRTGYYEQYF.

The chain has TRBV5-1 and TRBJ1-4, with 7 bases lining up with TRBD1. Germline V gene lookup returns CDR1 SGHRS and CDR2 YFSETQ. The CDR3 sequence is 16 residues long. Germline trimming cut 0 bases from V and 5 bases from J; bases unmatched to any gene: 7. The CDR3 here is CASSLAGTAGNEKLFF. The CDR3 coding sequence is TGCGCCAGCAGCTTGGCCGGGACAGCCGGGAATGAAAAACTGTTTTTT.